This is a list of T cell receptor beta chains from one sample in a study of blood T cell repertoires in COVID-19. Clones were sequenced by immunoSEQ multiplex PCR, and TCRdb holds only the in-frame ones, with some missing. Of over 350,000 clones in the sample, around 87% are singletons; the top ten hold 0.97%. The material sequenced was PBMCs or T cells enriched from blood (not recorded which). These receptors were taken from a woman aged 30 to 39 with acute COVID-19. Both conserved end residues are part of each CDR3. A D gene is named only where the DNA matches it firmly. Rows may omit the clone size; those that give it use once, few, many or a size class.

size,length,D,V,J,CDR3,DNA
NA,16,TRBD1,TRBV5-5,TRBJ2-7,CASSLPIRTGMHEQYF,TGTGCCAGCAGCTTGCCGATCCGGACAGGTATGCACGAGCAGTACTTC
NA,16,TRBD1,TRBV28,TRBJ2-2,CASSSPRGQNIGELFF,TGTGCCAGCAGTTCCCCCAGGGGGCAGAACATCGGGGAGCTGTTTTTT
NA,13,NA,TRBV7-8,TRBJ1-5,CASSLLSDQPQHF,TGTGCCAGCAGCTTATTATCAGATCAGCCCCAGCATTTT
once,15,TRBD1,TRBV5-1,TRBJ1-1,CASSVPGTGNTEAFF,TGCGCCAGCAGCGTGCCCGGGACAGGGAACACTGAAGCTTTCTTT
NA,17,TRBD2,TRBV5-4,TRBJ2-1,CASSLAVLAGGYNEQFF,TGTGCCAGCAGCTTGGCCGTCCTAGCGGGGGGTTACAATGAGCAGTTCTTC
NA,13,NA,TRBV10-1,TRBJ1-1,CATSYGGNTEAFF,TGCGCCACCTCTTACGGGGGGAACACTGAAGCTTTCTTT
NA,14,NA,TRBV6-5,TRBJ1-6,CASSYDESGSPLHF,TGTGCCAGCAGTTACGACGAGAGCGGTTCACCCCTCCACTTT
NA,15,NA,TRBV12-5,TRBJ1-1,CASVNDRVWNTEAFF,TGTGCTAGTGTAAACGACAGAGTATGGAACACTGAAGCTTTCTTT
NA,13,TRBD1,TRBV29-1,TRBJ2-7,CSVVDRGQVEQYF,TGCAGCGTTGTGGACAGGGGGCAAGTCGAGCAGTACTTC
once,16,TRBD2,TRBV5-1,TRBJ2-2,CASSSYSGVGTGELFF,TGCGCCAGCAGCTCCTATAGCGGGGTGGGCACCGGGGAGCTGTTTTTT
NA,14,NA,TRBV18,TRBJ1-1,CASSLQGGDTEAFF,TGTGCCAGCTCACTACAGGGTGGGGACACTGAAGCTTTCTTT
few,14,TRBD1,TRBV6-5,TRBJ1-3,CASKPTGTRNTIYF,TGTGCCAGCAAACCGACAGGGACTCGAAACACCATATATTTT